These 5 T cell receptor beta chains came from one sample sequenced in a study of cytomegalovirus exposure and HLA in healthy donors. With 60 Vbeta and 13 Jbeta primers, the PCR was carried out. Clones were sequenced by immunoSEQ multiplex PCR, and TCRdb holds only the in-frame ones, with some missing. Of 150,000 or so clones in the sample, 84% were seen once. The specimen was PBMCs. These receptors were collected from a man aged 18 to 30 in good health and CMV-seronegative.

This clone showed up just once. The chain is built from TRBV7-3 and TRBJ1-2, with 7 positions matching TRBD1. The V gene's germline CDR1 is SGHTA and CDR2 FQGTGA. The junction had 11 bases not matched to a gene; V was cut back by 5 bases and J by 11 bases. The CDR3 contains 13 residues. CDR3 nucleotide sequence: TGTGCCAGCAGCACAAGACAGGGTAATTCTTACACCTTC. Translated: CASSTRQGNSYTF.

This chain uses TRBV4-1 with TRBJ2-3; 7 nucleotides line up with TRBD1. This CDR3 comprises 17 residues. Germline V gene sequence: CDR1 MGHRA, CDR2 YSYEKL. The V gene end was trimmed by 4 bases and the J gene end by 6 bases; junction bases not matched to a gene: 16. The CDR3 loop reads CASSRVTDRPSWDTQYF. The CDR3 region has the DNA TGCGCCAGCAGCCGCGTAACGGACAGGCCCTCGTGGGATACGCAGTATTTT.

This chain links TRBV6-5 with TRBJ1-3; 11 nucleotides match TRBD1. The CDR3 has 15 residues. The germline V gene encodes CDR1 MNHEY and CDR2 SVGAGI. J was trimmed by 3 bases and V by 5 bases; bases with no gene match: 3. The CDR3 is CASSRTGGGGNTIYF. CDR3 nucleotide sequence: TGTGCCAGCAGTAGGACAGGGGGCGGTGGAAACACCATATATTTT.

This clone was counted a single time. The chain combines TRBV11-3 with TRBJ2-2; D is possibly TRBD1 (6 bases). The CDR3 consists of 18 residues. The V end lost 1 base, the J end lost 0 bases, and 15 bases lay between the germline ends. Germline V lookup: CDR1 SGHNT, CDR2 YENEEA. The CDR3 spells CASSLVLDRTANTGELFF. The CDR3 DNA is TGTGCCAGCAGCTTAGTTCTTGACAGGACCGCGAACACCGGGGAGCTGTTTTTT.

The chain links TRBV28 to TRBJ1-6; D unresolved. V was shortened by 7 bases and J by 7 bases, with 14 bases between the two germline ends. The length of the CDR3 is 14 residues. Germline V gives CDR1 MDHEN, CDR2 SYDVKM. The CDR3 region is CASTHLFGNSPLHF. DNA for the CDR3: TGTGCCAGCACCCATCTTTTCGGGAATTCACCCCTCCACTTT.